This T cell receptor beta chain is from a study of T cell repertoires in ileal Crohn's disease. Only in-frame clones appear in the TCRdb table, and some are missing; sequencing was by immunoSEQ multiplex PCR. The sample consists of 9,000 to 13,000 clones, around 76% of them appearing once. Only one count was recorded for this clone. At one of its ends the junction is not consistent with the germline gene, which may arise from a read error. Germline V gene lookup returns CDR1 KGHSH and CDR2 LQKENI. The CDR3 runs 12 residues. The TCR originated in an adult with Crohn's disease. The sequenced sample consisted of ileal tissue. This rearrangement joins TRBV18 to TRBJ1-2; 7 bases agree with TRBD1. This CDR3 reads CASSPRPEGAVF. The DNA of the CDR3 is TGTGCCAGCTCACCCCGCCCCGAGGGGGCAGTCTTC.